Detailed here is one T cell receptor beta chain. Its target is unknown. The CDR3 is made up of 15 amino acids. Germline CDR1 and CDR2: SNHLY and FYNNEI. V shed 4 bases, J shed 2 bases, and the junction held 6 bases outside the gene matches. Clones were read by immunoSEQ multiplex PCR, and TCRdb kept only the in-frame ones, dropping some. The sample lists about 32,000 clones, roughly 85% seen once, with 5% to 6% in the top ten. This sample was included in a study of radiotherapy plus CTLA-4 blockade in lung cancer. Whole-study results and caveats: Alongside interferon-beta, early blood T cell clone dynamics were reportedly the best predictor of response.

Receiving focal radiation plus CTLA-4 blockade with ipilimumab were patients who had chemo-refractory metastatic non-small-cell lung cancer. The receptor's source is a human donor with non-small cell lung cancer who had stable disease on radiotherapy plus ipilimumab. Here the sequenced sample was peripheral blood, taken from a patient treated with radiotherapy plus ipilimumab. The chain uses TRBV2 and TRBJ2-7; 9 bases agree with TRBD1. This chain's CDR3 is CASSVGDRGTYEQYF. Written as DNA, the CDR3 is TGTGCCAGCAGTGTTGGAGACAGGGGGACCTACGAGCAGTACTTC.